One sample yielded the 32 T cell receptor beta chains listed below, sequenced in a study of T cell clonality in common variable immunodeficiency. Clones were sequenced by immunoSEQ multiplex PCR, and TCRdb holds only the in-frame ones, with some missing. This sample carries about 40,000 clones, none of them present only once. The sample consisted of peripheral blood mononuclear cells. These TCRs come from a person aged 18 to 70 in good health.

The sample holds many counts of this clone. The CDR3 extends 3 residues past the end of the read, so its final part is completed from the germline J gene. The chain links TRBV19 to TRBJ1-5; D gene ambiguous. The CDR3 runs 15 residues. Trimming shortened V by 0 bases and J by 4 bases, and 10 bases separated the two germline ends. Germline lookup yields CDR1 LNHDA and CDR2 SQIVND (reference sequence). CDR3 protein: CASSIDLGGNQPQHF. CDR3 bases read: TGTGCCAGTAGTATAGATCTCGGCGGAAATCAGCCC.

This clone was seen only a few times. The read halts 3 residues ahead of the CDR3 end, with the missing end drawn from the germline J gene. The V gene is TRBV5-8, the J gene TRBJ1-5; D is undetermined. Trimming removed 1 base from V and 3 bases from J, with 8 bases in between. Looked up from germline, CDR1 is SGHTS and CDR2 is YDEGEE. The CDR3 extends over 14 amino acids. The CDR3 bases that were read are TGTGCCAGCAGCTTGTCGGGGTACAATCAGCCC. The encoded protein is CASSLSGYNQP. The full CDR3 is CASSLSGYNQPQHF. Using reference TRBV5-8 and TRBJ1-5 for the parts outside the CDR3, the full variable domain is EAGVTQSPTHLIKTRGQQATLRCSPISGHTSVYWYQQALGLGLQFLLWYDEGEERNRGNFPPRFSGRQFPNYSSELNVNALELEDSALYLCASSLSGYNQPQHFGDGTRLSIL.

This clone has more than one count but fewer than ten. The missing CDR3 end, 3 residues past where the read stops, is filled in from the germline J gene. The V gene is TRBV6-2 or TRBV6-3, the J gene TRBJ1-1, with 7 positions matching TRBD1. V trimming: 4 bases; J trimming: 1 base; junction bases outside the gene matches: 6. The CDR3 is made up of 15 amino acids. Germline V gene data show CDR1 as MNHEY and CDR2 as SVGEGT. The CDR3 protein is CASSFPGQANTEAFF. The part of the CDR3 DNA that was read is TGTGCCAGCAGTTTTCCTGGACAGGCGAACACTGAA.

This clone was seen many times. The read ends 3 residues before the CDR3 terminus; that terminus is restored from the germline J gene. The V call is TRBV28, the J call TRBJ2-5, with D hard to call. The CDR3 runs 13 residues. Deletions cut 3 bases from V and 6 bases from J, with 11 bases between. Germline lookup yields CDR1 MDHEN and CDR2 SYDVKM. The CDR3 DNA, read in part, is TGTGCCAGCAGTTTCCCCCTCCTTAAGACC. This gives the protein CASSFPLLKT. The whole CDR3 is CASSFPLLKTQYF.

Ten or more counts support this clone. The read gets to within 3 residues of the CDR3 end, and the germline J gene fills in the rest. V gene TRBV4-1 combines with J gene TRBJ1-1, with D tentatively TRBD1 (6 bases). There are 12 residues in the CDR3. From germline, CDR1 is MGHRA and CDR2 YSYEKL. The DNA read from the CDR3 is TGCGCCAGCAGCCAAGAGGGGGCGCAA. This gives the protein CASSQEGAQ. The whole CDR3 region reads CASSQEGAQAFF.

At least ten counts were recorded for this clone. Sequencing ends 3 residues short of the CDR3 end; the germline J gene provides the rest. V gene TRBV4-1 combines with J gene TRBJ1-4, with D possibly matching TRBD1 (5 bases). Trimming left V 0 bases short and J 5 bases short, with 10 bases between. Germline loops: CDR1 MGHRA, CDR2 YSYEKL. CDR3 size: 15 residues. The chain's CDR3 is CASSQEGGGNEKLFF. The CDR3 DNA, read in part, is TGCGCCAGCAGCCAAGAGGGCGGGGGGAATGAAAAA.

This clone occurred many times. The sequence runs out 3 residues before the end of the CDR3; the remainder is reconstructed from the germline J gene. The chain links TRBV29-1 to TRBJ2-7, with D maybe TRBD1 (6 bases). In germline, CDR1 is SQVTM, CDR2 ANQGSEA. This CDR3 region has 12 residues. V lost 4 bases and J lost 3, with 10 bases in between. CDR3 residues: CSVVWGHYEQYF. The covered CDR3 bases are TGCAGCGTTGTTTGGGGGCACTACGAG.

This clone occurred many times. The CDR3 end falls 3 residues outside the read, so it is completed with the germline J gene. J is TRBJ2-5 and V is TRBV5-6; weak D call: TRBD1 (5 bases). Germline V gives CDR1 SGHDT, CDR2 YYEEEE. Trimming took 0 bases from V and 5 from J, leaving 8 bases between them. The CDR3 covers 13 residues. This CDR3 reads CASSLGTSETQYF. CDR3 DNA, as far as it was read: TGTGCCAGCAGCTTGGGGACAAGCGAGACC.

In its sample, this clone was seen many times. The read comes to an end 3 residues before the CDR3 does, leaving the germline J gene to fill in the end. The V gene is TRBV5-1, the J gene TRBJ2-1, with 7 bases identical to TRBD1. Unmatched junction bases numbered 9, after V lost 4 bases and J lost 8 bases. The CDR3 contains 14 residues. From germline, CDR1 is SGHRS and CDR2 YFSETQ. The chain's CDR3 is CASSLDREGDEQFF. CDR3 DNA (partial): TGCGCCAGCAGCCTCGACAGGGAAGGCGATGAG.

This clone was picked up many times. CDR3 bases read: TGTGCCAGCTCCGAACGGGGGTATGGC. Amino acid sequence: CASSERGYG. The full-length CDR3 reads as CASSERGYGYTF. V is TRBV2 and J is TRBJ1-2; D might be TRBD1 (5 bases). The sequenced fragment ends 3 residues before the CDR3 boundary, so the rest is inferred from the germline J gene. The germline CDR1 and CDR2 sequences are SNHLY and FYNNEI. There are 12 residues in the CDR3. The ends were cut back, 8 bases at V and 5 bases at J, with 12 bases in the middle. Filled out from reference TRBV2 and TRBJ1-2, the complete variable domain reads EPEVTQTPSHQVTQMGQEVILRCVPISNHLYFYWYRQILGQKVEFLVSFYNNEISEKSEIFDDQFSVERPDGSNFTLKIRSTKLEDSAMYFCASSERGYGYTFGSGTRLTVV.

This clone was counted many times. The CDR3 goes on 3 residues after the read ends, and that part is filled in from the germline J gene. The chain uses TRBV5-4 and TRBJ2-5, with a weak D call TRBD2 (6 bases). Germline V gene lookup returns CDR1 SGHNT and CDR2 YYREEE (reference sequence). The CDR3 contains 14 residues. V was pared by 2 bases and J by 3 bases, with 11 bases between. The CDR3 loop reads CASSFGGVKETQYF. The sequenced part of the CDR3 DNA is TGTGCCAGCAGCTTCGGAGGGGTCAAAGAGACC.

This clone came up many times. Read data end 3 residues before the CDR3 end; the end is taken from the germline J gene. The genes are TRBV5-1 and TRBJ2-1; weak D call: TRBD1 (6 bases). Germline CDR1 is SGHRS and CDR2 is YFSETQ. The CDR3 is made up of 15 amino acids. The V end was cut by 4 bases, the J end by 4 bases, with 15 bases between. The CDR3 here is CASSQAGDLYNEQFF. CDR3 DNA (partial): TGCGCCAGCAGCCAAGCAGGGGACCTTTACAATGAG. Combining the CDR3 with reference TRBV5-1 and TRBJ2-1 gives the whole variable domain KAGVTQTPRYLIKTRGQQVTLSCSPISGHRSVSWYQQTPGQGLQFLFEYFSETQRNKGNFPGRFSGRQFSNSRSEMNVSTLELGDSALYLCASSQAGDLYNEQFFGPGTRLTVL.

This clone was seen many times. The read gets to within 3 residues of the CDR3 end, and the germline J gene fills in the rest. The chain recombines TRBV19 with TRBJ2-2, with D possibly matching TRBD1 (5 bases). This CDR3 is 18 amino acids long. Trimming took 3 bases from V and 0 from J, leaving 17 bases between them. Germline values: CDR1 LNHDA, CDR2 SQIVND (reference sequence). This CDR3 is CASSISDSWNPNTGELFF. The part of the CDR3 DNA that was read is TGTGCCAGTAGTATTTCCGACAGCTGGAACCCGAACACCGGGGAG.

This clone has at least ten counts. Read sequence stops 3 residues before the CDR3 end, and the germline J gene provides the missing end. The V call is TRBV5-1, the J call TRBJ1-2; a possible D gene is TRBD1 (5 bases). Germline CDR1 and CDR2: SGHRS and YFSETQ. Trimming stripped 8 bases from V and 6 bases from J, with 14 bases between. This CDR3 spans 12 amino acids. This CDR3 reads CASSKTADGYTF. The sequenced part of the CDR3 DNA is TGCGCCAGTTCGAAGACAGCAGATGGC.

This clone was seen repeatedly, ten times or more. The CDR3 sequence: CASSTPVGELFF. The CDR3 bases that were read are TGTGCCAGTAGTACTCCGGTCGGGGAG. This chain uses TRBV19 with TRBJ2-2; D not resolved. The read terminates 3 residues before the CDR3 end, so the remaining end is supplied by the germline J gene. The ends were cut back, 4 bases at V and 7 bases at J, with 7 bases in the middle. The germline V gene encodes CDR1 LNHDA and CDR2 SQIVND (reference sequence). The CDR3 consists of 12 residues. The variable domain in full, with the rest retrieved from reference TRBV19 and TRBJ2-2, is DGGITQSPKYLFRKEGQNVTLSCEQNLNHDAMYWYRQDPGQGLRLIYYSQIVNDFQKGDIAEGYSVSREKKESFPLTVTSAQKNPTAFYLCASSTPVGELFFGEGSRLTVL.

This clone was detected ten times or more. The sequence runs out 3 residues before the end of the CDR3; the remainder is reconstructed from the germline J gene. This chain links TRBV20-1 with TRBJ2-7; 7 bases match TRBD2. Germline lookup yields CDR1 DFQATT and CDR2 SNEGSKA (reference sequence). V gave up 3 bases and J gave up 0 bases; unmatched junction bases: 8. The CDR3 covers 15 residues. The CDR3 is CSASGASGSSYEQYF. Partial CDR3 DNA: TGCAGTGCTAGTGGGGCTAGCGGTAGCTCCTACGAG.

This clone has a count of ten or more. CDR3 sequence reads: CSARAVGRGHLYEQYF. The covered CDR3 bases are TGCAGTGCTAGAGCGGTTGGGAGGGGACACCTCTACGAG. The chain has TRBV20-1 and TRBJ2-7; a weak D match, TRBD2 (7 bases). The read comes to an end 3 residues before the CDR3 does, leaving the germline J gene to fill in the end. The CDR3 is 16 amino acids. Per the germline V gene, CDR1 is DFQATT and CDR2 is SNEGSKA (reference sequence). The ends were cut back, 1 base at V and 3 bases at J, with 19 bases in the middle.

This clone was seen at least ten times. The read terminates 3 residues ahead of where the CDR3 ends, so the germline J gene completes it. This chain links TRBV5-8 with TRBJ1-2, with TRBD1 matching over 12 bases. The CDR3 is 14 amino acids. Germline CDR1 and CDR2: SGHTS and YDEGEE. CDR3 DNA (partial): TGTGCCAGCAGCCGGGACAGGGGGCGCGGAGGC. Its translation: CASSRDRGRGG. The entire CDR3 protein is CASSRDRGRGGYTF.

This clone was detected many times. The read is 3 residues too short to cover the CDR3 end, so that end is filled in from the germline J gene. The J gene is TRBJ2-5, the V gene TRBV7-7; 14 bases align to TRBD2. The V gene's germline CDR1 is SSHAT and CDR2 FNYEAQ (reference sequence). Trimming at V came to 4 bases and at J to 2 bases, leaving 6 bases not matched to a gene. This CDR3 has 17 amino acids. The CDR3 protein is CASSSGLAGGDQETQYF. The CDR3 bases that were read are TGTGCCAGCAGCTCAGGACTAGCGGGAGGAGATCAAGAGACC.

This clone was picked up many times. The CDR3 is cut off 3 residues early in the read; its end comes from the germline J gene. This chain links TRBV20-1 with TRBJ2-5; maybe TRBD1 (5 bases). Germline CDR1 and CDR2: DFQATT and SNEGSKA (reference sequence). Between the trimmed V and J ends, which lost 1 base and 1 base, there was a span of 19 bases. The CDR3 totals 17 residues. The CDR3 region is CSARAPTTRQIQETQYF. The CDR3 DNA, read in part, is TGCAGTGCTAGAGCCCCCACTACCCGACAGATCCAAGAGACC.

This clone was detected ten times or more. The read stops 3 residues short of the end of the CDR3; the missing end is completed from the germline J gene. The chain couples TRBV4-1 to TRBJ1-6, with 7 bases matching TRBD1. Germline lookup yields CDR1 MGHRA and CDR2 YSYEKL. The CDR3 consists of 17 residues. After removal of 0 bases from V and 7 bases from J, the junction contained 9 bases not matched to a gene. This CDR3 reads CASSQDLGQAPNSPLHF. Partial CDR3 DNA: TGCGCCAGCAGCCAAGACTTAGGACAGGCTCCAAATTCACCC.

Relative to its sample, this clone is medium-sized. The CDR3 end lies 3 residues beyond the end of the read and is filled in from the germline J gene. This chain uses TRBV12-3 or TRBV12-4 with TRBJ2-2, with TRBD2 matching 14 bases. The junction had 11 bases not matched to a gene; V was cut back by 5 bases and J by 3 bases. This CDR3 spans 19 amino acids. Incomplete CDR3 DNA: TGTGCCAGCAGTATAGGGGGACTAGCGGGAGTATCAGACACCGGGGAG. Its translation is CASSIGGLAGVSDTGE. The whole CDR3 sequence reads CASSIGGLAGVSDTGELFF.

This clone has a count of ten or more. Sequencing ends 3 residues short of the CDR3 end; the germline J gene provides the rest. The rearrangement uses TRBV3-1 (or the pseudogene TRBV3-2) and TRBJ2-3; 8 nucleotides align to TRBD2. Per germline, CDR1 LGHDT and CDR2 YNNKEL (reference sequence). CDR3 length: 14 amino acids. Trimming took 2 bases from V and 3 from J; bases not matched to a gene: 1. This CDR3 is CASSQTSGTDTQYF. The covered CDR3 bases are TGTGCCAGCAGCCAAACTAGCGGAACAGATACG.

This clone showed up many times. CDR3 protein: CSARDLGGQETQYF. The CDR3 DNA, read in part, is TGCAGTGCTAGAGATCTGGGGGGGCAAGAGACC. This rearrangement joins TRBV20-1 to TRBJ2-5; the match to TRBD2 covers 7 bases. Read sequence stops 3 residues before the CDR3 end, and the germline J gene provides the missing end. The V gene's germline CDR1 is DFQATT and CDR2 SNEGSKA (reference sequence). V was clipped by 0 bases and J by 2 bases; unmatched bases: 3. This CDR3 has 14 amino acids.

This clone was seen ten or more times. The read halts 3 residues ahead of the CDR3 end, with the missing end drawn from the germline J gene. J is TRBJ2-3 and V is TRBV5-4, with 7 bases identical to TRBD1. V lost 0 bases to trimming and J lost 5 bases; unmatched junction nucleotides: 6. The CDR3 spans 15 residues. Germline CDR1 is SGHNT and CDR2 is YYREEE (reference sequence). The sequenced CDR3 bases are TGTGCCAGCAGCTTGGAGGGACAGAGAGTAGATACG. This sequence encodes CASSLEGQRVDT. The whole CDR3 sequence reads CASSLEGQRVDTQYF. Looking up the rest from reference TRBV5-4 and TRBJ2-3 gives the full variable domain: ETGVTQSPTHLIKTRGQQVTLRCSSQSGHNTVSWYQQALGQGPQFIFQYYREEENGRGNFPPRFSGLQFPNYSSELNVNALELDDSALYLCASSLEGQRVDTQYFGPGTRLTVL.

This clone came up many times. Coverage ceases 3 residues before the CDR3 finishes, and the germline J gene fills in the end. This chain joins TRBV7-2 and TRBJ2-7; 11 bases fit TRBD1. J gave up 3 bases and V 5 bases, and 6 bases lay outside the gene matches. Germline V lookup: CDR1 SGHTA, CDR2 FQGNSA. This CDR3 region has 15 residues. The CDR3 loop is CASSTGTGGNYEQYF. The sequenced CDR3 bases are TGTGCCAGCAGCACAGGGACAGGGGGGAACTACGAG.

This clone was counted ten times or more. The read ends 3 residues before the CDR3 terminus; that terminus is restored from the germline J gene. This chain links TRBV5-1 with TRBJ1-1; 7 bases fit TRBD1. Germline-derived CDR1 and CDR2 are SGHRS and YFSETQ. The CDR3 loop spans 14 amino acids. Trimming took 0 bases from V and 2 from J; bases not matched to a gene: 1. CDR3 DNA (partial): TGCGCCAGCAGCTTGGCAGGGGGAAACACTGAA. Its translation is CASSLAGGNTE. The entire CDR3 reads CASSLAGGNTEAFF. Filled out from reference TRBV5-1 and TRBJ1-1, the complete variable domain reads KAGVTQTPRYLIKTRGQQVTLSCSPISGHRSVSWYQQTPGQGLQFLFEYFSETQRNKGNFPGRFSGRQFSNSRSEMNVSTLELGDSALYLCASSLAGGNTEAFFGQGTRLTVV.

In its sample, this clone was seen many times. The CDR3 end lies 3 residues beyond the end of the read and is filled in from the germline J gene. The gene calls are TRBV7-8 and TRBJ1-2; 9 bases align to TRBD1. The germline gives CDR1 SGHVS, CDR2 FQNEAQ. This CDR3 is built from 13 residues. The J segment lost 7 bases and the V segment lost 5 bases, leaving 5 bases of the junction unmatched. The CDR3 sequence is CASSATGGLGYTF. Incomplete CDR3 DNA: TGTGCCAGCAGCGCCACAGGGGGCCTTGGC.

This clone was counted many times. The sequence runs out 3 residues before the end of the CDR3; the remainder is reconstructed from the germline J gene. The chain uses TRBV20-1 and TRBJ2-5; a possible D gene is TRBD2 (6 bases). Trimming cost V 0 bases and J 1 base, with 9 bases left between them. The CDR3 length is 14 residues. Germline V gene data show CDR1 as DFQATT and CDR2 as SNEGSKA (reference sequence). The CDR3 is CSARDRRGQETQYF. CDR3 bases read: TGCAGTGCTAGAGATCGGCGGGGCCAAGAGACC.

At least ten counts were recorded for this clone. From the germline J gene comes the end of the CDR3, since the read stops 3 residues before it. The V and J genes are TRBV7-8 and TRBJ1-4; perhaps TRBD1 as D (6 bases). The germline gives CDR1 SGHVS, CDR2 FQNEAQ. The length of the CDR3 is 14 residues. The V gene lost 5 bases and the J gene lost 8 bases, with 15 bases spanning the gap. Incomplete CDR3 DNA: TGTGCCAGCAGCCCCCCAACAGGGAGGGAAAAA. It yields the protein CASSPPTGREK. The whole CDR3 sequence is CASSPPTGREKLFF.

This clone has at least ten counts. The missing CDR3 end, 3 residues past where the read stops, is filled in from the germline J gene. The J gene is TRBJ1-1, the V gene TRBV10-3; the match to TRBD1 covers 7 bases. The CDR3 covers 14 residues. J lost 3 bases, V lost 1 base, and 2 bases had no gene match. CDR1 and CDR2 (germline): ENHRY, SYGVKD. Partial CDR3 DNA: TGTGCCATCAGTGAGTTAGGGGGCCACACTGAA. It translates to CAISELGGHTE. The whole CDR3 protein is CAISELGGHTEAFF.

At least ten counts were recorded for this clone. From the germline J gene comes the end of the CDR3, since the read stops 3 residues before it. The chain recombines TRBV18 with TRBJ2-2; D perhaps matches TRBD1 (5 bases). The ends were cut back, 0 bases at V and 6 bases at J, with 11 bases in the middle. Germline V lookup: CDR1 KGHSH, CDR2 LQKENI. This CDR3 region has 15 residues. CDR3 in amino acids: CASSPPARVPGELFF. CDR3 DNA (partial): TGTGCCAGCTCACCACCCGCCAGGGTTCCCGGGGAG.